The clone carrying this T cell receptor (beta chain) came up a few times. As yet, its antigen is unknown. These data belong to a study of T cells in Graves' hyperthyroidism and ophthalmopathy. Points from the study as a whole: Among clonotypes expanded in thyroid above 0.001, most were also found in blood.

Amplification targeted TCR beta CDR3 regions from RNA transcripts. In the first-round RT-PCR of the TCR CDR3, the HTBI primer set was used. TCRdb itself ran the multiplex PCR reads through MiXCR, one entry per CDR3 protein. The data show 360,000 or so distinct CDR3 sequences, with around a sixth seen just once and 15% to 18% held by the top ten. V lost 2 bases, J lost 5 bases, and 13 bases lay in between. Looked up from germline, CDR1 is GTSNPN and CDR2 is SVGIG (reference sequence). The CDR3 is 13 amino acids. The specimen sequenced was blood. The V call is TRBV30, the J call TRBJ2-7, with D perhaps assigned TRBD1 or TRBD2 (6 bases each). The sequence was obtained from a woman aged 40 to 49 with Graves' ophthalmopathy. The CDR3 loop is CAWSYRGLDEQYF. DNA for the CDR3: TGTGCCTGGAGTTACCGGGGGCTGGACGAGCAGTACTTC.